The 10 T cell receptor beta chains listed next were all sequenced from one sample in a study of CD8 T cell repertoires and HIV-1 epitope variants. What these receptors recognize is not known. Sequencing used immunoSEQ multiplex PCR; TCRdb keeps in-frame clones, though not all of them. The sample consists of about 2,300 clones, around 69% of them appearing once. What was sequenced was cultured CD8+ T cells derived from PBMCs. These receptors came from a male donor with HIV.

This clone was observed once. This chain links TRBV4-2 with TRBJ1-2; no clear D. In germline, CDR1 is LGHNA, CDR2 YNFKEQ. The CDR3 has 16 residues. Trimming removed 3 bases from V and 7 bases from J, with 21 bases in between. Here the CDR3 DNA reads TGTGCCAGCAGCCACCCCCGCCCGGAAGGGAGCGGTGGCTACACCTTC. It specifies CASSHPRPEGSGGYTF.

The genes are TRBV7-3 and TRBJ2-2, with D perhaps TRBD2 (7 bases). The V end lost 5 bases, the J end lost 6 bases, and 16 bases lay between the germline ends. Germline-derived CDR1 and CDR2 are SGHTA and FQGTGA. CDR3 length: 15 residues. The chain's CDR3 is CASSPRGGAAGELFF. The CDR3 bases are TGTGCCAGCAGCCCTAGGGGGGGCGCCGCCGGGGAGCTGTTTTTT.

The chain uses TRBV28 and TRBJ2-2; no definite D call. With 2 bases removed from V and 5 bases from J, the gap between germline ends came to 12 bases. The CDR3 is 15 amino acids. Germline assignment: CDR1 MDHEN and CDR2 SYDVKM. CDR3 sequence: CASSLEGRETGELFF. The CDR3 DNA is TGTGCCAGCAGTTTAGAAGGGCGCGAAACCGGGGAGCTGTTTTTT.

This clone was found a few times. The chain joins TRBV28 to TRBJ2-5; D is uncertain. The CDR3 sequence is 15 residues long. V lost 4 bases, J lost 0 bases, and 12 bases lay in between. Germline CDR1 reads MDHEN; CDR2 reads SYDVKM. DNA for the CDR3: TGTGCCAGCAGTTCCGTCGACCGAGACCAAGAGACCCAGTACTTC. Its translation is CASSSVDRDQETQYF.

The chain recombines TRBV10-3 with TRBJ2-1; the D gene is possibly TRBD2 (6 bases). This CDR3 is 12 amino acids long. Germline V gene lookup returns CDR1 ENHRY and CDR2 SYGVKD. Trimming took 9 bases from V and 6 from J, leaving 12 bases between them. The CDR3 region has the DNA TGTGCCATACTTAAGGGAGGCAATGAGCAGTTCTTC. It yields the protein CAILKGGNEQFF.

The chain joins TRBV6-4 to TRBJ2-2, with D unresolved. The CDR3 runs 13 residues. V was shortened by 2 bases and J by 1 base, with 2 bases between the two germline ends. The germline CDR1 and CDR2 sequences are MRHNA and SNTAGT. This CDR3 reads CASSDRNTGELFF. CDR3 bases: TGTGCCAGCAGTGACAGGAACACCGGGGAGCTGTTTTTT.

The V gene is TRBV13, the J gene TRBJ1-2; D perhaps matches TRBD1 (5 bases). The CDR3 has 12 residues. Germline-derived CDR1 and CDR2 are PRHDT and FYEKMQ (reference sequence). V gave up 8 bases and J gave up 3 bases, with 10 bases separating them. CDR3 loop: CASGKTDYGYTF. DNA of the CDR3: TGTGCCAGCGGAAAGACAGACTATGGCTACACCTTC.

This rearrangement joins TRBV19 to TRBJ2-7; a possible D gene is TRBD2 (6 bases). This CDR3 comprises 14 residues. CDR1 is LNHDA, CDR2 SQIVND, per germline (reference sequence). The V end lost 7 bases, the J end lost 2 bases, and 15 bases lay between the germline ends. This CDR3 is CASMMEGEPYEQYF. For the CDR3, the DNA is TGTGCCAGTATGATGGAGGGAGAACCCTACGAGCAGTACTTC.

This clone has only a few counts. This chain links TRBV4-3 with TRBJ1-6; D call uncertain. From germline, CDR1 is LGHNA and CDR2 YSLEER. The CDR3 has 14 residues. Deletions cut 2 bases from V and 6 bases from J, with 8 bases between. CDR3 nucleotide sequence: TGCGCCAGCAGCCAACCGTATAGTAATTCACCCCTCCACTTT. Amino acids: CASSQPYSNSPLHF.

The rearrangement joins TRBV27 to TRBJ2-7, with D possibly being TRBD1 (6 bases). The V and J ends lost 0 bases and 1 base respectively, with 7 bases between them. Germline V gene lookup returns CDR1 MNHEY and CDR2 SMNVEV (reference sequence). CDR3 length equals 14 residues. CDR3 residues: CASSLSTGSYEQYF. The CDR3 DNA follows: TGTGCCAGCAGTTTATCGACAGGTTCCTACGAGCAGTACTTC.